One sample yielded the 14 T cell receptor beta chains listed below, sequenced in a study of CD8 T cells in Susac syndrome. RNA, at about 0.45 to 1 ug, was reverse transcribed with random hexamers. TCRdb reanalysed the immunoSEQ multiplex PCR reads using MiXCR and keeps one entry per CDR3 protein. The table lists roughly 150,000 distinct CDR3 sequences, 85% to 95% of them singletons, with 0.16% in the top ten. Sequencing used CD4+ T cells from PBMCs. Receptors were obtained from a human donor with Susac syndrome.

The chain recombines TRBV12-3 or TRBV12-4 with TRBJ1-5; TRBD1 is a possible D gene (6 bases). Trimming pared 7 bases from V and 6 bases from J, leaving 19 bases between. There are 15 residues in the CDR3. The CDR3: CASNPAGGFIQPQHF. The DNA for the CDR3 is TGTGCCAGCAACCCCGCGGGGGGCTTTATTCAGCCCCAGCATTTT.

The chain is built from TRBV6-6 and TRBJ2-3; TRBD2 agrees at 11 bases. The germline V gene encodes CDR1 MNHNY and CDR2 SVGAGI (reference sequence). The V gene end was trimmed by 4 bases and the J gene end by 2 bases; junction bases not matched to a gene: 2. The CDR3 is made up of 15 amino acids. Here the CDR3 DNA reads TGTGCCAGCAGTTTAGCGGGGGGGTACACAGATACGCAGTATTTT. This sequence encodes CASSLAGGYTDTQYF.

This chain links TRBV12-3 or TRBV12-4 with TRBJ2-1; D tentatively fits TRBD1 or TRBD2 (6 bases each). The CDR3 has 14 residues. V gave up 4 bases and J gave up 0 bases, with 7 bases separating them. CDR3 sequence reads: CASSWGASYNEQFF. As DNA, the CDR3 is TGTGCCAGCAGTTGGGGGGCCTCCTACAATGAGCAGTTCTTC.

The J gene is TRBJ2-1, the V gene TRBV12-3 or TRBV12-4; no reliable D call. This CDR3 has 14 amino acids. The V and J ends lost 6 bases and 2 bases respectively, with 11 bases between them. The DNA of the CDR3 is TGTGCCAGCAGAGAGCAGGAGACCTACAATGAGCAGTTCTTC. Encoded protein: CASREQETYNEQFF.

The chain combines TRBV7-6 with TRBJ1-4, with 8 bases that match TRBD1. This CDR3 is built from 14 residues. Germline V CDR1 and CDR2: SGHVS, FNYEAQ. V dropped 5 bases and J dropped 6; count of bases not matched to a gene: 5. The CDR3 protein is CASSPGTGYEKLFF. CDR3 coding DNA: TGTGCCAGCAGCCCCGGGACAGGATATGAAAAACTGTTTTTT.

The rearrangement uses TRBV9 and TRBJ1-1, with D perhaps TRBD1 (5 bases). The V gene lost 4 bases and the J gene lost 4 bases, with 14 bases spanning the gap. The germline gives CDR1 SGDLS, CDR2 YYNGEE. This CDR3 contains 14 residues. The CDR3 DNA sequence: TGTGCCAGCAGCCACGACGGGGGGGGCACTGAAGCTTTCTTT. Its protein is CASSHDGGGTEAFF. The variable domain in full, completed from reference TRBV9 and TRBJ1-1, reads DSGVTQTPKHLITATGQRVTLRCSPRSGDLSVYWYQQSLDQGLQFLIQYYNGEERAKGNILERFSAQQFPDLHSELNLSSLELGDSALYFCASSHDGGGTEAFFGQGTRLTVV.

The rearrangement links TRBV18 to TRBJ2-7, with D maybe TRBD1 (5 bases). Trimming left V 2 bases short and J 6 bases short, with 11 bases between. Germline loops: CDR1 KGHSH, CDR2 LQKENI. This CDR3 has 13 amino acids. CDR3 bases: TGTGCCAGCTCACCAACACCAGGGTTCGAGCAGTACTTC. The encoded protein is CASSPTPGFEQYF. Using reference TRBV18 and TRBJ2-7 for the parts outside the CDR3, the full variable domain is NAGVMQNPRHLVRRRGQEARLRCSPMKGHSHVYWYRQLPEEGLKFMVYLQKENIIDESGMPKERFSAEFPKEGPSILRIQQVVRGDSAAYFCASSPTPGFEQYFGPGTRLTVT.

The chain uses TRBV7-2 and TRBJ2-6; D uncertain. V shed 1 base and J shed 4 bases, with 5 bases lying between them. CDR3 length equals 14 residues. Germline loops: CDR1 SGHTA, CDR2 FQGNSA. For the CDR3, the DNA is TGTGCCAGCAGCTTAGGGGTCGGGGCCAACGTCCTGACTTTC. It yields the protein CASSLGVGANVLTF.

The chain joins TRBV7-9 to TRBJ1-2; 7 bases are a match to TRBD1. Germline CDR1 SEHNR, CDR2 FQNEAQ (reference sequence). The CDR3 totals 15 residues. J lost 8 bases, V lost 5 bases, and 14 bases had no gene match. CDR3 loop: CASSTNVLQGQGYTF. The DNA of the CDR3 is TGTGCCAGCAGCACGAACGTCCTACAGGGACAGGGCTACACCTTC.

This clonotype is a singleton in its sample. The rearrangement links TRBV20-1 to TRBJ2-3; D ambiguous. This CDR3 is 10 amino acids long. Per the germline V gene, CDR1 is DFQATT and CDR2 is SNEGSKA (reference sequence). CDR3 in DNA: TGCAGCAGAGGAACAGATACGCAGTATTTT. This translates into CSRGTDTQYF.

The chain has TRBV20-1 and TRBJ2-7; 13 bases match TRBD2. J lost 3 bases, V lost 6 bases, and 8 bases had no gene match. The germline CDR1 and CDR2 sequences are DFQATT and SNEGSKA (reference sequence). The CDR3 is 15 amino acids. The chain's CDR3 is CSATPLAGGFYEQYF. The CDR3 nucleotides are TGCAGTGCGACGCCACTAGCGGGGGGGTTCTACGAGCAGTACTTC.

This clonotype was found once. The chain combines TRBV6-5 with TRBJ1-1; D not certain. V was pared by 6 bases and J by 7 bases, with 15 bases between. Germline CDR1 MNHEY, CDR2 SVGAGI. This CDR3 contains 13 residues. The CDR3 spells CASSQLAQDEAFF. The CDR3, as DNA: TGTGCCAGCAGCCAGCTAGCCCAAGATGAAGCTTTCTTT.

This chain connects TRBV15 to TRBJ2-3, with D possibly matching TRBD1 (8 bases). Germline loops: CDR1 LNHNV, CDR2 YYDKDF (reference sequence). Trimming pared 9 bases from V and 5 bases from J, leaving 15 bases between. This CDR3 spans 13 amino acids. CDR3 amino acids: CATTQGGKDTQYF. The CDR3 DNA is TGTGCCACGACACAGGGGGGGAAAGATACGCAGTATTTT.

The rearrangement links TRBV20-1 to TRBJ2-6, with 9 bases fitting TRBD2. The CDR3 runs to 19 residues. The trim removed 4 bases at V and 0 bases at J, leaving 13 bases unmatched. In germline, CDR1 is DFQATT, CDR2 SNEGSKA (reference sequence). The CDR3 region is CSAKASGAGGGSGANVLTF. CDR3 DNA sequence: TGCAGTGCTAAGGCTTCTGGCGCGGGGGGGGGCTCTGGGGCCAACGTCCTGACTTTC.